Described below is a single T cell receptor (beta chain) sequence and its context. It was cDNA, reverse transcribed from extracted RNA, that served as the sequencing template. The data were produced by immunoSEQ multiplex PCR, yet TCRdb's version contains in-frame clones alone and is incomplete. This table has 150,000 to 200,000 clones, around 64% appearing once. Trimming removed 5 bases from V and 5 bases from J; junction bases left unmatched: 12. CDR1 is SGHVS and CDR2 is FQNEAQ in the germline V gene. This CDR3 has 16 residues. This sample is part of a study of CD8+ T cells in alopecia areata. As to treatment: oral pan-JAK inhibitor, 5-10 mg twice daily. As part of sample collection, lesional scalp punch biopsies and peripheral blood were taken from alopecia areata patients.

The sequences come from CD4+ T cells sorted from blood, collected between weeks 47 and 50, from a patient treated with tofacitinib. The clonotype originates from a human donor with alopecia areata. V is TRBV7-8 and J is TRBJ2-3; 8 bases match TRBD2. CDR3 nucleotides: TGTGCCAGCAGCGCCCTGGGGCGGGGACTAGAAGATACGCAGTATTTT. The encoded protein is CASSALGRGLEDTQYF.